What follows are 10 T cell receptor beta chains derived from one specimen sequenced in a study of identical twins. A single record per CDR3 protein comes from TCRdb applying MiXCR to the 5' RACE reads. This sample has 1,800,000 or so distinct CDR3 sequences, with less than 40% found just once. The material sequenced was cord blood. These receptor sequences come from a newborn girl in good health.

This sequence joins TRBV2 and TRBJ1-1; 8 bases align to TRBD1. CDR1 SNHLY and CDR2 FYNNEI come from the germline V gene. The V and J ends lost 6 bases and 7 bases, in that order; junction bases with no gene match: 4. This CDR3 contains 12 residues. The DNA of the CDR3 is TGTGCCAGCAGCCAACAGGGGGTTGAAGCTTTCTTT. Protein: CASSQQGVEAFF.

The chain carries TRBV5-5 and TRBJ2-5; tentatively, D is TRBD1 (6 bases). The CDR3 contains 13 residues. Trimming pared 0 bases from V and 6 bases from J, leaving 9 bases between. The V gene's germline CDR1 is SGHKS and CDR2 YYEKEE (reference sequence). The CDR3 loop reads CASSLGQEKTQYF. CDR3 sequence (DNA): TGTGCCAGCAGCTTGGGACAGGAGAAGACCCAGTACTTC.

This clonotype was seen more than once but under ten times. V usage is TRBV7-9 and J usage is TRBJ1-6; 9 bases match TRBD1. The V segment lost 3 bases and the J segment 5 bases; nucleotides outside the gene matches: 11. The CDR3 runs to 18 residues. Germline V gives CDR1 SEHNR, CDR2 FQNEAQ (reference sequence). CDR3 sequence: CASSLDPGQGRDNSPLHF. The CDR3 DNA reads TGTGCCAGCAGCTTGGACCCGGGACAGGGTCGGGATAATTCACCCCTCCACTTT.

This clonotype came up a few times. The chain employs TRBV12-3 or TRBV12-4 and TRBJ2-3; tentatively, D is TRBD2 (6 bases). Trimming cost V 7 bases and J 3 bases, with 17 bases left between them. The CDR3 totals 15 residues. CDR3 DNA sequence: TGTGCCAGCAAGTTTGGGGGACTTATGACAGATACGCAGTATTTT. Translation gives CASKFGGLMTDTQYF.

Concerning this clonotype itself: At one of its ends the junction is not consistent with the germline gene, which may arise from a read error. The gene calls are TRBV6-5 and TRBJ2-5; possibly TRBD1 or TRBD2 for D (5 bases each). The DNA end favors TRBJ2-7, so the J call may be wrong. The CDR3 is made up of 11 amino acids. The germline V gene encodes CDR1 MNHEY and CDR2 SVGAGI. Written as DNA, the CDR3 is TGTGCCAACAGTTTGGGGGACGAGCAGTACTTC. Encoded protein: CANSLGDEQYF.

This clonotype was seen only a few times. The rearrangement links TRBV28 to TRBJ1-5, with D possibly TRBD1 on 6 matching bases. Germline loops: CDR1 MDHEN, CDR2 SYDVKM. V was pared by 6 bases and J by 5 bases, with 11 bases between. This CDR3 is built from 13 residues. CDR3 sequence reads: CASRGGAYQPQHF. The CDR3 DNA follows: TGTGCCAGCAGAGGGGGGGCCTATCAGCCCCAGCATTTT.

V is TRBV28 and J is TRBJ2-7; TRBD2 matches 7 bases. Germline CDR1 MDHEN, CDR2 SYDVKM. With 6 bases clipped from V and 7 bases from J, the junction kept 12 bases outside the gene matches. This CDR3 is 14 amino acids long. The CDR3 loop is CASRSSGANVEQYF. The DNA of the CDR3 is TGTGCCAGCAGATCCAGCGGGGCCAACGTTGAGCAGTACTTC.

This chain joins TRBV15 and TRBJ1-4; a possible D gene is TRBD1 (5 bases). This CDR3 is built from 17 residues. Trimming pared 1 base from V and 4 bases from J, leaving 16 bases between. Looked up from germline, CDR1 is LNHNV and CDR2 is YYDKDF (reference sequence). CDR3 DNA: TGTGCCACCAGCAGAGGTAATCACAGGATGAATAATGAAAAACTGTTTTTT. Its translation: CATSRGNHRMNNEKLFF.

This clonotype was seen many times. V gene TRBV3-1 combines with J gene TRBJ2-1, with 7 nucleotides matching TRBD2. Germline V gives CDR1 LGHDT, CDR2 YNNKEL (reference sequence). The junction had 0 bases not matched to a gene; V was cut back by 2 bases and J by 5 bases. The CDR3 runs to 13 residues. The CDR3 reads CASSQLADNEQFF. The CDR3 DNA reads TGTGCCAGCAGCCAACTAGCGGACAATGAGCAGTTCTTC.

The chain combines TRBV6-6 with TRBJ2-5; no definite D call. Deletions cut 0 bases from V and 1 base from J, with 9 bases between. CDR1 is MNHNY, CDR2 SVGAGI, per germline (reference sequence). The CDR3 has 15 residues. In nucleotides, the CDR3 is TGTGCCAGCAGTTACTCGACGAGAGGCCAAGAGACCCAGTACTTC. It codes for CASSYSTRGQETQYF.